This T cell receptor (beta chain) was obtained from a study of T cells expressing NK-cell markers. About the study: Repertoires of TCR beta were obtained from T cells sorted as CD3+CD56+NKG2C+, CD3+CD56+NKG2C- and CD3+CD56-NKG2C+. Eight donors were sequenced, seven testing HCMV-seropositive and one testing seronegative.

Per the germline V gene, CDR1 is MNHEY and CDR2 is SMNVEV (reference sequence). This CDR3 has 16 residues. TCRdb re-called the 5' RACE reads; one entry per CDR3 protein, DNA not given. The sample features over 350,000 distinct CDR3 sequences, with 9.5% to 12% in its top ten. The TCR comes from a woman between 45 and 60 years old in good health. The V call is TRBV27, the J call TRBJ2-4; TCRdb proposes TRBD1, but this gene call is untestable without DNA. Sequencing input: blood T cells: a sorted CD56 or NKG2C T cell subset, CD4+ or CD8+ T cells, or bulk PBMC T cells (not recorded which). The chain's CDR3 is CASSSRGRLAKNIQYF.